This TCR beta chain was identified during a study of T-cell memory formation after mild COVID-19. Study-level information: TCR clusters mostly belonged to single donors. Study results and limitations: Most CD4+ clones that shrank were in CM and EM, while CD8+ ones turned up in EMRA. A subset of responding clones appeared in pre-infection memory, suggesting cross-reactive memory joined.

The CDR3 is 14 amino acids. V lost 3 bases, J lost 6 bases, and 14 bases lay in between. CDR1 is GTSNPN and CDR2 is SVGIG in the germline V gene (reference sequence). This clonotype has just a few counts. Its target is not known. cDNA libraries for TCR alpha and TCR beta, carrying sample barcodes and UMIs, came from 5'RACE with constant-segment primers. TCRdb re-called the 5' RACE reads through MiXCR, storing one row per CDR3 protein. The sample contains about 170,000 distinct CDR3 sequences, over 10% of which appear only once. Sequenced material: PBMCs or a T cell subset sorted from them (not recorded which). The chain has TRBV30 and TRBJ2-2; no reliable D call. The receptor comes from a man aged 18 to 35 who had mild COVID-19 (a few samples of this study predate the infection). Cell type and time point are not known. CDR3 residues: CAWRFSASSGELFF. The CDR3 nucleotides are TGTGCCTGGAGGTTTTCGGCGTCGTCCGGGGAGCTGTTTTTT.